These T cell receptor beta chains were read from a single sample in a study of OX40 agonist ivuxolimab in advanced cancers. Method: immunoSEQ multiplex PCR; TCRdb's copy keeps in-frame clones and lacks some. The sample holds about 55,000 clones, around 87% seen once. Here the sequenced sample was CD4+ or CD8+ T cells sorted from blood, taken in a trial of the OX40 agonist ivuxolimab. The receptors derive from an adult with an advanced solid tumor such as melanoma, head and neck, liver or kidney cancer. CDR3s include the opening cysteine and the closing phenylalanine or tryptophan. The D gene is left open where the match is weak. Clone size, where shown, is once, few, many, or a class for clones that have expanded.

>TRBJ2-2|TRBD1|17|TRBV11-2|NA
TGTGCCAGCAGCGCCAAGGGACAGGGGATGAACACCGGGGAGCTGTTTTTT
CASSAKGQGMNTGELFF
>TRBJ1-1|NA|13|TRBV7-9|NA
TGTGCCAGCAGCTTAGCGAATACGGCTGAAGCTTTCTTT
CASSLANTAEAFF
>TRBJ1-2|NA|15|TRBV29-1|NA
TGCAGCGTTGTTTCCTTCCAGAAAAATAACTATGGCTACACCTTC
CSVVSFQKNNYGYTF
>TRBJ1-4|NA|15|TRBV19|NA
TGTGCCAGTAGTGTTTGGACAGCAACTAATGAAAAACTGTTTTTT
CASSVWTATNEKLFF
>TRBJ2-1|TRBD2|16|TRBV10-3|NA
TGTGCCATCAGTGAGTCGATTACTAGCGGGAGGGATGAGCAGTTCTTC
CAISESITSGRDEQFF
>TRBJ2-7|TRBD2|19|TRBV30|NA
TGTGCCTGGAGCGAACGTACGGTAAGCGGGGGCCCGAGCTCCTACGAGCAGTACTTC
CAWSERTVSGGPSSYEQYF
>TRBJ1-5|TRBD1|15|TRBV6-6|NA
TGTGCCAGCAGTTACTTAGGGGGCGCGGGTCAGCCCCAGCATTTT
CASSYLGGAGQPQHF
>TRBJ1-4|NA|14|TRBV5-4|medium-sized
TGTGCCAGCAGACCCTGGGGGGCGGGGGAAAAACTGTTTTTT
CASRPWGAGEKLFF
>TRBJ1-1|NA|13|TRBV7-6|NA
TGTGCCAGCAGCTTAGCAGAGAACACTGAAGCTTTCTTT
CASSLAENTEAFF
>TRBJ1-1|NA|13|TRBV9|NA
TGTGCCAGCAGCGTAGGGGGTAGGGGTGAAGCTTTCTTT
CASSVGGRGEAFF
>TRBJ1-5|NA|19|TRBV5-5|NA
TGTGCCAGCAGCTTGCTTGAAAGCCCTCACATTGATAGCAATCAGCCCCAGCATTTT
CASSLLESPHIDSNQPQHF
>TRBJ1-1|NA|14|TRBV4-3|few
TGCGCCAGCAGCCCTCGGACAGCAGACACTGAAGCTTTCTTT
CASSPRTADTEAFF
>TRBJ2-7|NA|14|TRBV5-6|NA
TGTGCCAGCAGCACGGGACCGGGGTTCTACGAGCAGTACTTC
CASSTGPGFYEQYF
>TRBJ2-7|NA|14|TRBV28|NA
TGTGCCAGCGGCCGGGGGCCCCAGCGCTACGAGCAGTACTTC
CASGRGPQRYEQYF
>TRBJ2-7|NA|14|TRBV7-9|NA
TGTGCCAGCAGCGAGGACGGGAGTTCCTACGAGCAGTACTTC
CASSEDGSSYEQYF
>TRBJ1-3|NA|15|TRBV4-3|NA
TGCGCCAGCAGCCAAGACGACTTCTCTGGAAACACCATATATTTT
CASSQDDFSGNTIYF
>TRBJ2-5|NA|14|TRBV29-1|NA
TGCAGCGTTGCTCGGGCGGGGGCGCTAGAGACCCAGTACTTC
CSVARAGALETQYF
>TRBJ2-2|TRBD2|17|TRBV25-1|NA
TGTGCCAGCATGGGGACTAGCGGGGGACCGAACACCGGGGAGCTGTTTTTT
CASMGTSGGPNTGELFF
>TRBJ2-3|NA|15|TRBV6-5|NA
TGTGCCAGCAGCTCGGACTACCCGAGCACAGATACGCAGTATTTT
CASSSDYPSTDTQYF